Below are 10 T cell receptor beta chains sequenced from a single sample in a study of blood T cell repertoires in COVID-19. Produced via immunoSEQ multiplex PCR; TCRdb's table is partial and in-frame only. The sample carries 80,000 to 95,000 clones, approximately 79% recorded once. The sequencing sample was made of peripheral blood. These receptors were taken from a woman aged 80 or over with active or convalescent COVID-19.

The V and J genes are TRBV7-2 and TRBJ2-7, with a weak D call TRBD1 (5 bases). CDR3 length: 15 amino acids. Trimming took off 5 bases at V and 3 bases at J, with 17 bases between the two ends. The germline CDR1 and CDR2 sequences are SGHTA and FQGNSA. The CDR3, as DNA: TGTGCCAGCAGCCGTCAGGTAGGGGCCAACTACGAGCAGTACTTC. Protein sequence: CASSRQVGANYEQYF.

V and J are TRBV9 and TRBJ2-1; 9 nucleotides line up with TRBD2. The CDR3 runs to 15 residues. CDR1 SGDLS and CDR2 YYNGEE come from the germline V gene. J lost 10 bases, V lost 2 bases, and 10 bases had no gene match. CDR3 sequence reads: CASSVLAGGFREQFF. Written as DNA, the CDR3 is TGTGCCAGCAGCGTGCTTGCGGGGGGGTTCCGGGAGCAGTTCTTC.

The rearrangement joins TRBV9 to TRBJ1-1; 9 positions match TRBD1. Per the germline V gene, CDR1 is SGDLS and CDR2 is YYNGEE. The CDR3 contains 15 residues. Trimming at V came to 6 bases and at J to 5 bases, leaving 11 bases not matched to a gene. CDR3 residues: CASNAGQGHSTEAFF. As DNA, the CDR3 is TGTGCCAGCAACGCTGGACAGGGGCACTCAACTGAAGCTTTCTTT. Filled out from reference TRBV9 and TRBJ1-1, the complete variable domain reads DSGVTQTPKHLITATGQRVTLRCSPRSGDLSVYWYQQSLDQGLQFLIQYYNGEERAKGNILERFSAQQFPDLHSELNLSSLELGDSALYFCASNAGQGHSTEAFFGQGTRLTVV.

J is TRBJ2-7 and V is TRBV6-2 or TRBV6-3; 11 bases map to TRBD2. V lost 0 bases to trimming and J lost 1 base; unmatched junction nucleotides: 8. This CDR3 has 18 residues. Germline V gene sequence: CDR1 MNHEY, CDR2 SVGEGT. The CDR3 sequence: CASSYSSWSSGGSYEQYF. The CDR3, as DNA: TGTGCCAGCAGTTACTCGAGTTGGTCTAGCGGGGGGTCCTACGAGCAGTACTTC.

The chain uses TRBV11-2 and TRBJ2-7, with 12 bases matching TRBD2. CDR3 size: 16 residues. The V segment lost 5 bases and the J segment 5 bases; nucleotides outside the gene matches: 10. Germline loops: CDR1 SGHAT, CDR2 FQNNGV. CDR3 sequence reads: CASSPALAGGLDEQYF. The CDR3 nucleotides are TGTGCCAGCAGCCCCGCACTAGCGGGGGGATTAGACGAGCAGTACTTC. The whole variable domain, remainder taken from reference TRBV11-2 and TRBJ2-7, is EAGVAQSPRYKIIEKRQSVAFWCNPISGHATLYWYQQILGQGPKLLIQFQNNGVVDDSQLPKDRFSAERLKGVDSTLKIQPAKLEDSAVYLCASSPALAGGLDEQYFGPGTRLTVT.

The V and J genes are TRBV5-6 and TRBJ1-1; 7 nucleotides agree with TRBD1. The CDR3 length is 13 residues. Looked up from germline, CDR1 is SGHDT and CDR2 is YYEEEE. V lost 3 bases to trimming and J lost 2 bases; unmatched junction nucleotides: 1. The DNA of the CDR3 is TGTGCCAGCAGCTGGGACAGAAACACTGAAGCTTTCTTT. Its translation is CASSWDRNTEAFF. The variable domain in full, completed from reference TRBV5-6 and TRBJ1-1, reads DAGVTQSPTHLIKTRGQQVTLRCSPKSGHDTVSWYQQALGQGPQFIFQYYEEEERQRGNFPDRFSGHQFPNYSSELNVNALLLGDSALYLCASSWDRNTEAFFGQGTRLTVV.

The chain couples TRBV7-3 to TRBJ2-3; D is unresolved. The CDR3 totals 14 residues. The germline V gene encodes CDR1 SGHTA and CDR2 FQGTGA. The V end was cut by 4 bases, the J end by 4 bases, with 12 bases between. The CDR3 DNA is TGTGCCAGCAGCTCCGGTAACGGTCCAGATACGCAGTATTTT. This translates into CASSSGNGPDTQYF.

The chain couples TRBV6-2 or TRBV6-3 to TRBJ1-5; possibly TRBD1 for D (5 bases). Trimming removed 6 bases at V and 6 bases at J, with 15 bases between. Germline CDR1 is MNHEY and CDR2 is SVGEGT. CDR3 length: 14 amino acids. The CDR3 sequence: CASSQGREGQPQHF. Written as DNA, the CDR3 is TGTGCCAGCAGCCAGGGACGGGAGGGTCAGCCCCAGCATTTT.

This clone came up a few times. J is TRBJ2-5 and V is TRBV14; TRBD2 might be the D (5 bases). Germline assignment: CDR1 SGHDN and CDR2 FVKESK. The CDR3 runs 13 residues. Between the trimmed V and J ends, which lost 4 bases and 7 bases, there was a span of 13 bases. The CDR3 protein is CASSPGPRGTQYF. The CDR3 coding sequence is TGTGCCAGCAGCCCAGGACCCCGGGGGACCCAGTACTTC.

The V and J genes are TRBV20-1 and TRBJ2-3; the match to TRBD2 covers 8 bases. Looked up from germline, CDR1 is DFQATT and CDR2 is SNEGSKA (reference sequence). V lost 3 bases to trimming and J lost 1 base; unmatched junction nucleotides: 6. CDR3 length: 15 amino acids. The CDR3 reads CSASSVAGRTDTQYF. The CDR3 nucleotides are TGCAGTGCTAGTTCGGTAGCGGGACGCACAGATACGCAGTATTTT.